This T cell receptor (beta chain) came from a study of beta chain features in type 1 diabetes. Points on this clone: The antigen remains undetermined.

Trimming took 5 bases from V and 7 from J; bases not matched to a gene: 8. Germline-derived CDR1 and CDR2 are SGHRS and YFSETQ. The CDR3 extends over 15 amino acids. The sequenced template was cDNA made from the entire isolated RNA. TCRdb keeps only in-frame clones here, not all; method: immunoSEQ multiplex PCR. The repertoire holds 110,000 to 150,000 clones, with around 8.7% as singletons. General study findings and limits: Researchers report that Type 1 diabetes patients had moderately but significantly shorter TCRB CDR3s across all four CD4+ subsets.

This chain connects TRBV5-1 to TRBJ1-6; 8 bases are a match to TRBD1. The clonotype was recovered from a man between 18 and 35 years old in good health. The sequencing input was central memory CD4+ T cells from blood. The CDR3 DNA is TGCGCCAGCAGGGACCGGGACAGGCAAAATTCACCCCTCCACTTT. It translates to CASRDRDRQNSPLHF.